The following is a TCR beta chain sequence with its context. Antigen specificity is unknown. The germline CDR1 and CDR2 sequences are SNHLY and FYNNEI. The CDR3 loop spans 13 amino acids. Trimming took 9 bases from V and 1 from J, leaving 13 bases between them. The data derive from a study of OX40 agonist ivuxolimab in advanced cancers. The overall study: Treatment received earlier with anti-PD-1, anti-PD-L1 or anti-CTLA-4 agents was allowed, and less than 45% had some. Study-wide findings and caveats: Expanded peripheral T cells had an undetermined antigen specificity. Clonal expansion in partial responders at 0.1-3.0 mg/kg ranked among the lowest. The CD4+ and CD8+ T cells in the blood had expanded clonally by week 6 at 0.1 to 3.0 mg/kg.

TCRdb's table, derived via immunoSEQ multiplex PCR, lists solely in-frame clones and lacks some. The repertoire holds under 20,000 clones, with about 89% as singletons. Sequenced material: CD4+ or CD8+ T cells sorted from blood, taken in a trial of the OX40 agonist ivuxolimab. This receptor was identified in an adult with an advanced solid tumor such as melanoma, head and neck, liver or kidney cancer. The V call is TRBV2, the J call TRBJ2-7; D remains unclear. CDR3 bases: TGTGCCAGTAAGCTAGGGTTTTCCTACGAGCAGTACTTC. As protein: CASKLGFSYEQYF.